The TCR beta chain described here comes from a study of T cells after yellow fever vaccination (dated by TCRdb to between 2019 and 2020). Describing the broader study: The SMART-Seq v4 Ultra Low Input RNA kit was used to prepare libraries from fractions with low cell numbers. Blood was drawn at multiple timepoints before and after primary and secondary immunization, with bulk PBMC replicates and cell subsets isolated. The cohort comprised two healthy male donors, one aged 18 to 30 and one aged 30 to 40 years. To follow T-cell clones before and after both primary and booster YFV17D yellow fever vaccination, bulk TCR alpha and beta repertoires underwent longitudinal sequencing.

Study-wide conclusions, independent of this receptor: A small fraction of clonotypes showed up in both the CD4 and CD8 compartments, probably as a result of convergent recombination. Compared with the primary T-cell response, the secondary T-cell response was faster but weaker, reaching its peak on day 5 rather than on day 15. Most clones expanded after primary vaccination were re-detected after the booster (almost 97% of CD4 and about 88% of CD8), suggesting broad memory maintenance. Only a couple of donors were included in the study, so the extent to which the findings can be generalized is limited. Because abundant contaminating clonotypes from the bulk population could be contained in FACS-sorted repertoires, computational filtering was required.

This clonotype was observed at least ten times. The antigen it binds to is not known. Base-call qualities are not available, and no considerably larger clone is one nucleotide away. Instrument on record: Illumina NovaSeq 6000. TCR cDNA was made using 5'RACE template switching, a step that added a universal primer site and unique molecular identifiers. Priming for cDNA synthesis came from both the TCR alpha and TCR beta constant segments. Libraries were amplified in two PCR steps, with sample barcodes and sequencing adapters added in the second step. Sequencing of libraries was performed on Illumina HiSeq 2500 (2x100 bp) or NovaSeq (2x150 bp). The source study handled its data this way. Demultiplexing of reads and collapsing into UMI consensus sequences were performed with MIGEC, and V(D)J alignment was carried out with MiXCR. Vaccine-responding clonotypes were defined with edgeR using replicate PBMC samples, requiring FDR below 0.01 and a log2 fold change above 5 up to day 15. CD4 or CD8 identity was assigned to each bulk clonotype according to whether the clonotype was present at higher abundance in the sequenced CD4 repertoire or the sequenced CD8 repertoire. Using fastp trimming at Q25 and MiXCR clonotype assembly, TCRdb reanalyzed the public sequencing data and kept in-frame beta chains. Every distinct CDR3 protein forms one entry, paired with its most common genes and DNA. These V and J calls originate from TCRdb's pipeline instead of the authors' own analysis. The table for this sample lists roughly 350,000 distinct CDR3 sequences; roughly 4.3% of them were counted only once. Around 24% of the sample comes from the top ten.

Between the V and J ends, shortened by 1 base and 0 bases respectively, the junction contains 10 bases. The CDR3 contains 15 residues, cysteine and phenylalanine counted. The read is trimmed to its CDR3 DNA, 45 bases read in frame from base 1. Looking up the germline V gene yields CDR1 MGHRA and CDR2 YSYEKL. Interpreted using the paper, the treatment or condition label stands for: live attenuated yellow fever vaccine strain. At each blood-draw timepoint, two biological replicates of bulk PBMCs were obtained. PBMCs were isolated from peripheral blood using a standard Ficoll-Paque protocol. TriZol was used to extract RNA from bulk PBMCs, from CD4 and CD8 fractions, and from dextramer-positive and dextramer-negative fractions.

Rearrangement joined TRBV4-1 to TRBJ2-7; TRBD2 might be the D gene, on 6 matching bases. The source material was PBMCs, sampled 5 days after the yellow fever booster vaccination. The TCR comes from a man aged 18 to 35 who received the YFV17D yellow fever vaccine. CDR3 sequence: CASSQGLVVSYEQYF. The nucleotide sequence reads as follows: TGCGCCAGCAGCCAAGGACTAGTGGTCTCCTACGAGCAGTACTTC.